This TCR beta chain was recorded in a study of post-analysis software for immune sequencing data (dated by TCRdb to about 2015). Background on the whole study: Relapsing-remitting, secondary progressive and progressive-relapsing multiple sclerosis were recorded as disease courses, and subtype annotation was lacking for some patients. The multiple sclerosis patient repertoires were compared with 11 previously published healthy control repertoires from donors aged about 6 to 26 years. A subset of samples was prepared in parallel using single-end sample barcoding, then pooled and co-amplified after Illumina adapter ligation.

The study at large found these results: The control group was slightly older than the multiple sclerosis patient group. When samples were clustered directly using the F measure, samples prepared in the same batch co-clustered strongly, which prompted a batch-effect correction. Patients showed significantly higher frequencies than controls for five TRBV segments, among them TRBV5-6, TRBV5-1 and TRBV20-1. Multiple sclerosis patients had significantly lower normalized Chao1 diversity than controls, a result that suggests substantial peripheral T-cell clonal expansion.

CDR3 length: 14 amino acids, cysteine to phenylalanine. Only the CDR3 region is kept as DNA, spanning 42 bases read in frame from base 1. V is cut by 2 bases and J by 6 bases, and the space between the germline ends is 14 bases. The germline V gene specifies MNHEY as CDR1 and SVGEGT as CDR2. This clonotype was seen a handful of times. Its antigen remains unidentified. No base-level quality is on record; no much larger clone is a single base apart. Library preparation used PCR. Sequencer: Illumina HiSeq 2500. Unique molecular identifiers were incorporated into TCR beta cDNA libraries to reduce PCR and sequencing biases. About 500,000 cDNA molecules were obtained for every 1 to 10 million input T cells, so each molecule roughly corresponded to one T cell. The patient libraries were prepared and sequenced with the same protocol used for the earlier healthy control dataset. Within a given batch, samples were prepared together, multiplexed and sequenced on the same HiSeq lane. The paper's data handling went like this. MIGEC handled the raw barcoded reads, throwing out single-read molecular identifier groups before consensus assembly and CDR3 extraction. VDJtools was used for post-analysis of the clonotype tables, with diversity normalized by down-sampling every dataset to the smallest sample size. In repertoire overlap clustering, CDR3 amino acid sequences, but not nucleotide sequences, were matched to correct batch-related cross-sample contamination. TCRdb's own reprocessing of the public reads used fastp at Q25 and MiXCR and kept productive beta chains. Identical CDR3 protein sequences are pooled into one entry, listed with their most common genes and DNA. The V and J calls and clone size come from TCRdb's table, not from the authors' own analysis. The sample table records approximately 360,000 distinct CDR3 sequences; around a third of these occur just once. Clones ranked in the top ten supply about an eighth of the sample.

To demonstrate the VDJtools post-analysis software, the study profiled TCR beta repertoires from the peripheral blood of about 13 young patients with multiple sclerosis. The multiple sclerosis patients were children and adolescents ranging in age from about 6 to 17 years. The chain was built from TRBV6-2 or TRBV6-3 and TRBJ2-7, with a tentative D call of TRBD1 or TRBD2, each matching 5 bases. The source material was blood. This sequence originates from a girl between 5 and 17 years old with multiple sclerosis. The CDR3 corresponds to CASSYGTSGAEQYF. The bases read TGTGCCAGCAGTTACGGGACGAGCGGAGCCGAGCAGTACTTC.